A selection of T cell receptor beta chains follows, all from one sample in a study of PD-1 blockade in classical Hodgkin lymphoma. Produced via immunoSEQ multiplex PCR; TCRdb's table is partial and in-frame only. The sample has about 85,000 clones; 92% are singletons. Specimen: peripheral blood mononuclear cells (PBMCs), collected before the second cycle of nivolumab. The source of these receptors is a human donor with classical Hodgkin lymphoma. CDR3s include the opening cysteine and the closing phenylalanine or tryptophan. D genes are given only for firm matches. A row's size may be missing; if present it is once, few, many or a size class.

size	V	D	J	CDR3	DNA
.	TRBV29-1	.	TRBJ2-7	CSVALGPTYEQYF	TGCAGCGTAGCTTTGGGACCCACCTACGAGCAGTACTTC
.	TRBV7-7	.	TRBJ2-3	CASSHDLMDTQYF	TGTGCTAGCAGCCACGACCTGATGGATACGCAGTATTTT
.	TRBV25-1	.	TRBJ1-2	CASSEYGTGYTF	TGTGCCAGCAGTGAATACGGGACCGGCTACACCTTC
.	TRBV10-2	.	TRBJ2-5	CASSESGGRQETQYF	TGCGCCAGCAGTGAGTCCGGGGGGCGTCAGGAGACCCAGTACTTC
.	TRBV28	TRBD1	TRBJ2-2	CASSLWIRDRVPNTGELFF	TGTGCCAGCAGTTTATGGATCCGGGACAGGGTCCCGAACACCGGGGAGCTGTTTTTT
once	TRBV6-5	.	TRBJ2-7	CASSSPFYSQYF	TGTGCCAGCAGTTCCCCCTTCTACTCGCAGTACTTC
.	TRBV6-5	.	TRBJ1-1	CASRNLKLNTEAFF	TGTGCCAGCAGAAATTTGAAATTGAACACTGAAGCTTTCTTT
once	TRBV27	.	TRBJ1-2	CASSYSRDSAYGYTF	TGTGCCAGCAGCTACTCACGCGACAGTGCCTATGGCTACACCTTC
.	TRBV7-9	.	TRBJ2-3	CASRPQIRLRADTQYF	TGTGCCAGCAGGCCTCAAATACGTCTCCGAGCAGATACGCAGTATTTT
.	TRBV11-2	.	TRBJ1-3	CASSLFLTESSGNTIYF	TGTGCCAGCAGCTTATTTCTGACCGAAAGCTCTGGAAACACCATATATTTT
.	TRBV6-1	.	TRBJ1-1	CASRDSNTEAFF	TGTGCCAGCAGGGACAGCAACACTGAAGCTTTCTTT
.	TRBV5-1	TRBD1	TRBJ2-7	CASSRPGDRGLGEQYF	TGCGCCAGCAGTCGACCTGGGGACAGGGGATTGGGCGAGCAGTACTTC
.	TRBV7-8	.	TRBJ1-5	CASSPAGRGANQPQHF	TGTGCCAGCAGCCCCGCGGGGAGAGGAGCCAATCAGCCCCAGCATTTT
.	TRBV7-8	TRBD1	TRBJ2-7	CASSLALGTGAQNGQYF	TGTGCCAGCAGCTTAGCCCTCGGGACAGGGGCCCAAAACGGGCAGTACTTC
.	TRBV6-5	.	TRBJ2-5	CASRWGGARETQYF	TGTGCCAGCAGGTGGGGGGGGGCTCGGGAGACCCAGTACTTC
.	TRBV9	.	TRBJ1-3	CASSAEGKPNTIYF	TGTGCCAGCAGCGCCGAAGGGAAACCAAACACCATATATTTT
.	TRBV27	TRBD1	TRBJ2-2	CASSFLRDRRGELFF	TGTGCCAGCAGTTTCCTCCGGGACAGGCGCGGGGAGCTGTTTTTT
.	TRBV7-9	TRBD2	TRBJ2-7	CASREAGVEGEQYF	TGTGCCAGCAGGGAAGCGGGAGTCGAGGGCGAGCAGTACTTC
once	TRBV10-3	TRBD1	TRBJ1-2	CAISLTGGRGQGYGYTF	TGTGCCATCAGCCTAACGGGGGGCAGGGGGCAGGGATATGGCTACACCTTC
few	TRBV2	.	TRBJ1-1	CASRSVREGEAFF	TGTGCCAGCAGGTCTGTTAGGGAAGGGGAAGCTTTCTTT
.	TRBV28	TRBD1	TRBJ1-5	CASSPETGASNQPQHF	TGTGCCAGCAGTCCAGAAACAGGGGCTAGCAATCAGCCCCAGCATTTT
.	TRBV5-1	.	TRBJ1-2	CASSLGISYGYTF	TGCGCCAGCAGCTTAGGGATTTCCTATGGCTACACCTTC
.	TRBV28	.	TRBJ1-2	CASSLSGYYGYTF	TGTGCCAGCAGTTTATCAGGGTATTATGGCTACACCTTC
.	TRBV10-2	.	TRBJ2-2	CASSESRKLPFTGELFF	TGCGCCAGCAGTGAGTCACGCAAGCTACCCTTCACCGGGGAGCTGTTTTTT
.	TRBV27	.	TRBJ2-7	CASTRPGQGGLYEQYF	TGTGCCAGCACCCGCCCGGGACAAGGGGGGTTATACGAGCAGTACTTC
.	TRBV27	TRBD1	TRBJ1-2	CASSLSRTGRYGYTF	TGTGCCAGCAGTTTATCTCGGACAGGGCGCTATGGCTACACCTTC
.	TRBV27	TRBD2	TRBJ2-2	CASGRLAGRTGELFF	TGTGCCAGCGGGAGACTAGCGGGACGGACCGGGGAGCTGTTTTTT
.	TRBV4-1	TRBD1	TRBJ2-1	CASSQMGQGAYNEQFF	TGCGCCAGCAGCCAGATGGGACAGGGCGCCTACAATGAGCAGTTCTTC
once	TRBV5-4	.	TRBJ2-5	CASSLYVEGSETQYF	TGTGCCAGCAGCTTGTATGTAGAAGGTTCGGAGACCCAGTACTTC
.	TRBV9	TRBD2	TRBJ2-3	CASSASGRAGADTQYF	TGTGCCAGCAGTGCTAGCGGGAGGGCCGGGGCAGATACGCAGTATTTT
.	TRBV6-1	.	TRBJ2-1	CASSEARTEQFF	TGTGCCAGCAGTGAAGCGCGAACTGAGCAGTTCTTC
.	TRBV7-9	.	TRBJ1-1	CASSLEFSGAMNTEAFF	TGTGCCAGCAGCTTAGAATTTTCGGGGGCTATGAACACTGAAGCTTTCTTT
.	TRBV18	TRBD1	TRBJ2-5	CASSTDRGGGVAAQYF	TGTGCCAGCTCGACAGACAGGGGCGGCGGGGTCGCGGCCCAGTACTTC
.	TRBV5-6	.	TRBJ2-2	CASSLPGGTGELFF	TGTGCCAGCAGCTTGCCAGGGGGGACCGGGGAGCTGTTTTTT
.	TRBV5-1	.	TRBJ2-5	CASSLGGRSETQYF	TGCGCCAGCAGCTTGGGTGGGAGGTCGGAGACCCAGTACTTC
.	TRBV29-1	.	TRBJ1-2	CSVENRDGSNYGYTF	TGCAGCGTTGAAAATCGGGACGGATCTAACTATGGCTACACCTTC
.	TRBV27	TRBD2	TRBJ2-3	CASSHGGGLGTDTQYF	TGTGCCAGCAGCCACGGGGGGGGTCTGGGTACAGATACGCAGTATTTT